One sample yielded the 9 T cell receptor beta chains listed below, sequenced in a study of molecular identifiers for immune sequencing clone quantification listed by TCRdb under 2018. Libraries were built with PCR. TCRdb records NextSeq 500 as the sequencer. TCRdb trimmed public reads at Q25 via fastp, called clones via MiXCR and kept in-frame beta chains. Under each unique CDR3 protein, matching rows form one entry showing the most common genes and DNA. In this sample the table shows about half a million distinct CDR3 sequences, around 23% of which occur a single time. Just over 0.75% of the sample lies in the top ten. Source material: naive CD8+ T cells from blood, with Jurkat cell RNA spiked in. In light of the paper, this sample's cell subset or site label describes: FACS-sorted CD8+CD4-CCR7+CD45RA+ naive T cells. The receptors were gathered from a human donor in good health. Some libraries in this study had Jurkat cell RNA spiked in.

This clonotype was counted at least ten times. J is TRBJ2-7 and V is TRBV30, with D possibly being TRBD1 (5 bases). This CDR3 contains 12 residues. From germline, CDR1 is GTSNPN and CDR2 SVGIG (reference sequence). V lost 1 base and J 3 bases, leaving 7 bases between the germline ends. The CDR3 DNA sequence: TGTGCCTGGAGTGACGACAGCTACGAGCAGTACTTC. Residues: CAWSDDSYEQYF.

In the case of this clonotype: This may come from a read error, since a much larger clone is one base off. Given the absence of the conserved phenylalanine or tryptophan at the CDR3 end, a read error is likely. The DNA is left out, because the CDR3 cannot be placed on it with certainty; the CDR3 is given as TCRdb lists it. The rearrangement links TRBV5-6 to TRBJ2-7. With termini counted, the CDR3 has 16 amino acids. Germline CDR1 is SGHDT and CDR2 is YYEEEE. CDR3 loop: CASSLGTAPTSSTAES.

Note on this clonotype: Germline is not matched at one junction end, which may reflect a read error. The V and J genes are TRBV4-3 and TRBJ1-4; D is perhaps TRBD1 (6 bases). Germline assignment: CDR1 LGHNA and CDR2 YSLEER. The CDR3 runs to 15 residues. As DNA, the CDR3 is TGCGCCAGCAGCCCAGGAACAGGGTACGGAGAAAGACTGTTTTTT. Amino acid sequence: CASSPGTGYGERLFF.

Turning to this clonotype: Possible read error: a much larger clone is one base away. The chain links TRBV15 to TRBJ1-1; the match to TRBD1 covers 8 bases. V lost 3 bases, J lost 10 bases, and 10 bases stayed unmatched. This CDR3 comprises 14 residues. Germline V gene sequence: CDR1 LNHNV, CDR2 YYDKDF (reference sequence). The CDR3 DNA reads as TGTGCCACCAGCAGCGAAATGGGACAGGAAGTAGCTTTCTTT. This sequence encodes CATSSEMGQEVAFF. The whole variable domain, remainder taken from reference TRBV15 and TRBJ1-1, is DAMVIQNPRYQVTQFGKPVTLSCSQTLNHNVMYWYQQKSSQAPKLLFHYYDKDFNNEADTPDNFQSRRPNTSFCFLDIRSPGLGDTAMYLCATSSEMGQEVAFFGQGTRLTVV.

The sample holds a few counts of this clonotype. This chain joins TRBV19 and TRBJ1-5; D might be TRBD1 (6 bases). The germline V and J ends were trimmed by 6 bases and 4 bases, with 16 bases remaining between them. Germline V CDR1 and CDR2: LNHDA, SQIVND (reference sequence). The CDR3 is 15 amino acids. CDR3 residues: CASSSGTRSNQPQHF. For the CDR3, the DNA is TGTGCCAGTAGCTCAGGGACACGGAGTAATCAGCCCCAGCATTTT. The full variable domain, rest sourced from reference TRBV19 and TRBJ1-5, is DGGITQSPKYLFRKEGQNVTLSCEQNLNHDAMYWYRQDPGQGLRLIYYSQIVNDFQKGDIAEGYSVSREKKESFPLTVTSAQKNPTAFYLCASSSGTRSNQPQHFGDGTRLSIL.

The chain recombines TRBV9 with TRBJ2-7; 8 bases are shared with TRBD1. Germline lookup yields CDR1 SGDLS and CDR2 YYNGEE. This CDR3 spans 17 amino acids. V gave up 4 bases and J gave up 2 bases; unmatched junction bases: 14. The CDR3 protein is CASSPRGLAVLPYEQYF. The CDR3 nucleotides are TGTGCCAGCAGCCCCAGGGGGCTGGCAGTCCTTCCCTACGAGCAGTACTTC. Combining the CDR3 with reference TRBV9 and TRBJ2-7 gives the whole variable domain DSGVTQTPKHLITATGQRVTLRCSPRSGDLSVYWYQQSLDQGLQFLIQYYNGEERAKGNILERFSAQQFPDLHSELNLSSLELGDSALYFCASSPRGLAVLPYEQYFGPGTRLTVT.

This clonotype was counted ten times or more. J is TRBJ2-3 and V is TRBV20-1; D remains unclear. The CDR3 spans 15 residues. The germline V gene has CDR1 DFQATT and CDR2 SNEGSKA (reference sequence). With 8 bases removed from V and 2 bases from J, the gap between germline ends came to 20 bases. CDR3 coding DNA: TGCAGTTTGGGTATATTCGGCGATTACACAGATACGCAGTATTTT. It codes for CSLGIFGDYTDTQYF.

Points on this clonotype: A junction boundary mismatches the germline segment, possibly from a read error. The chain links TRBV6-5 to TRBJ2-3; D ambiguous. This CDR3 is 13 amino acids long. The germline gives CDR1 MNHEY, CDR2 SVGAGI. As DNA, the CDR3 is TGTGCCAGCAGTTACACCAACACAGATACGCAGTGTTTT. This gives the protein CASSYTNTDTQCF.

This clonotype was counted between two and nine times. V and J are TRBV29-1 and TRBJ2-7; D is ambiguous. The germline gives CDR1 SQVTM, CDR2 ANQGSEA. Trimming left V 2 bases short and J 2 bases short, with 10 bases between. The CDR3 has 13 residues. CDR3 sequence (DNA): TGCAGCGTTGAAATCGGCAAACCCTACGAGCAGTACTTC. This codes for CSVEIGKPYEQYF.